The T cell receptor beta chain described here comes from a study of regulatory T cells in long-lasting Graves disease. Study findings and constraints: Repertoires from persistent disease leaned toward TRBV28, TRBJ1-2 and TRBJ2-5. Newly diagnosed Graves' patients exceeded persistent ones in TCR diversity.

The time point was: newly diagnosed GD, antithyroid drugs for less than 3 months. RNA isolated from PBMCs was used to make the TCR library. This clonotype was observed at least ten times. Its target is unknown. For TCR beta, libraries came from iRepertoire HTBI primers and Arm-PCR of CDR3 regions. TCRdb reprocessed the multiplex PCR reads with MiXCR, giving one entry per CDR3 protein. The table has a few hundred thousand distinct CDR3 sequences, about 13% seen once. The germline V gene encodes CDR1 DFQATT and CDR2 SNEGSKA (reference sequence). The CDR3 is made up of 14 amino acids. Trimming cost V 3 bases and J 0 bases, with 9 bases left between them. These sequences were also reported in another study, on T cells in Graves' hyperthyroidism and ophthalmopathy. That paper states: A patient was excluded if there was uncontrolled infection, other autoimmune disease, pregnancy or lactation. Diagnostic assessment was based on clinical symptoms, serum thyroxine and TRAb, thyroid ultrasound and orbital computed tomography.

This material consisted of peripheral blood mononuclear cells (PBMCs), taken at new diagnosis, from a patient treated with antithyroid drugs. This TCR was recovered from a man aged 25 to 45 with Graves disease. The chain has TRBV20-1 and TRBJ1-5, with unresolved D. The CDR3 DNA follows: TGCAGTGCTAGTCCTCGGTATAGCAATCAGCCCCAGCATTTT. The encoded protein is CSASPRYSNQPQHF.